Described below is a single T cell receptor (beta chain) sequence and its context. Its antigen is unknown. Together with a sample-barcoded 5' primer, a J-beta primer mix was included in a second PCR lasting about 6 to 12 cycles. A tag from a template-switch adaptor with 12 random nucleotides marked each cDNA molecule. One entry per CDR3 protein, called by TCRdb with MiXCR from the 5' RACE reads. The sample lists some 1 million distinct CDR3 sequences; 40% to 50% were seen once. The entry originates in a study of blood T cells in healthy people across ages. Points from the study as a whole: With donor CMV status unknown, expanded clonotype changes were possibly confounded. There was a strong correlation between TCR beta diversity and naive T cell percentage.

The CDR3 runs to 15 residues. The germline V gene has CDR1 SGHKS and CDR2 YYEKEE (reference sequence). The ends were cut back, 7 bases at V and 0 bases at J, with 16 bases in the middle. Total RNA, at least 5 micrograms per sample, came from PBMCs. The sequenced material came from blood. The TCR comes from a woman in her fifties or sixties in good health. The chain carries TRBV5-5 and TRBJ1-2, with D perhaps TRBD1 (5 bases). For the CDR3, the DNA is TGTGCCAGCCAAATGAAGCAGACAGCTAACTATGGCTACACCTTC. This encodes CASQMKQTANYGYTF.